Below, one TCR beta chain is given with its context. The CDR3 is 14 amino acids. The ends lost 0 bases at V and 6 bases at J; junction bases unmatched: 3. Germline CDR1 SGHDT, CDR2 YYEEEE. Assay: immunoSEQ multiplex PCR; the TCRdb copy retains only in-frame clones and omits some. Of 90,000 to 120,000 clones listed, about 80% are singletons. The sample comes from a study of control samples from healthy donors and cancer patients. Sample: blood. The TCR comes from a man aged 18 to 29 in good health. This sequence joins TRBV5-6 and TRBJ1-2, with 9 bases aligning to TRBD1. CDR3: CASSLGDRVHGYTF. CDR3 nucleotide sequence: TGTGCCAGCAGCTTGGGGGACAGGGTTCATGGCTACACCTTC.